The clone carrying this T cell receptor (beta chain) showed up many times. Antigen: not known. The CDR3 spans 13 residues. Between the trimmed V and J ends, which lost 3 bases and 4 bases, there was a span of 10 bases. Per germline, CDR1 LGHDT and CDR2 YNNKEL (reference sequence). The sample comes from a study of read filtering for tumor transcriptome and immune sequencing. Across the study: After DNase treatment, RNA was made into whole-transcriptome libraries. Per sample, TCR-region reads ranged about 4 to 11 million by IR-seq, roughly 80 to 1273 by RNA-seq. Study-level results: IR-seq captured clonotypes deeper and more reliably than RNA-seq. Single-read clonotypes: about 81.9% of IR-seq clonotypes (around 3.6% of reads), around three quarters of RNA-seq clonotypes (nearly 45% of reads).

From approximately 430 ng of RNA, a library with molecular barcoded alpha/delta and beta/gamma adaptors was made. Via MiXCR, TCRdb re-called the reads, giving one row per CDR3 protein. Counted here are tens of thousands of distinct CDR3 sequences, around 21% occurring once; the ten biggest clones make up about 14%. Sequenced input: a population of CD138-negative cells sorted from bone marrow. This chain links TRBV3-1 with TRBJ2-7; D may be TRBD1 (5 bases). This TCR was sampled from a donor at least 40 years old with multiple myeloma. The DNA for the CDR3 is TGTGCCAGCAGCCAGAACAGGATATACGAGCAGTACTTC. Translation: CASSQNRIYEQYF.